Listed below are T cell receptor beta chains from one sample, sequenced in a study of neurological immune-mediated disorders. TCRdb re-called the 5' RACE reads through MiXCR, storing one row per CDR3 protein. The sample has approximately 68,000 distinct CDR3 sequences, roughly 4.8% seen once; the top ten hold 2% to 2.5%. Sequencing input: PBMCs. The receptors derive from a woman in her 70s with multiple sclerosis. Both conserved end residues are part of each CDR3. Fields, in order: D gene, V gene, clone size, J gene, CDR3 DNA, CDR3 protein. A D gene is named only where the DNA matches it firmly. A clone size is listed for some rows: how often the clone was seen (once, few, many), or a class if it is expanded.

TRBD1	TRBV27	many	TRBJ1-1	TGTGCCAGCAGTTTTCAGGGGGCGCGAGCTTTCTTT	CASSFQGARAFF
TRBD2	TRBV5-1	many	TRBJ2-5	TGCGCCAGCAGCTTGGGACTAGCGGGGAACCAAGAGACCCAGTACTTC	CASSLGLAGNQETQYF
TRBD1	TRBV7-2	many	TRBJ2-7	TGTGCCAGCACCAGGGACAGGGAGTACGAGCAGTACTTC	CASTRDREYEQYF
TRBD1	TRBV20-1	many	TRBJ1-1	TGCAGTGCTGGGCGACAGGGAAGGACTGAAGCTTTCTTT	CSAGRQGRTEAFF
-	TRBV11-2	-	TRBJ1-1	TGTGCCAGCAGCTTCCTCAACACCTGGCGGAACACTGAAGCTTTCTTT	CASSFLNTWRNTEAFF
-	TRBV5-1	many	TRBJ2-1	TGCGCCAGCAGCTTGGAGGCTAGCCGAGAGCAGTTCTTC	CASSLEASREQFF
TRBD2	TRBV2	many	TRBJ2-5	TGTGCCAGTTTCGAGGGGGGTAGCGGGAGTGCTCAAGAGACCCAGTACTTC	CASFEGGSGSAQETQYF
-	TRBV3-1	many	TRBJ1-3	TGTGCCAGCAGCCCCCGACTTCCCTCTGGAAACACCATATATTTT	CASSPRLPSGNTIYF
TRBD1	TRBV6-5	many	TRBJ1-4	TGTGCCAGCAGCCGACAGGGGTCGTGGTCAACTAATGAAAAACTGTTTTTT	CASSRQGSWSTNEKLFF
-	TRBV4-3	many	TRBJ2-7	TGCGCCAGCAGCCTCTCTGACAGCCCTTCCTACGAGCAGTACTTC	CASSLSDSPSYEQYF
-	TRBV27	few	TRBJ2-7	TGTGCCAGCAGTTTAGCCAGGCCAGGGGACTCCTACGAGCAGTACTTC	CASSLARPGDSYEQYF
TRBD2	TRBV20-1	few	TRBJ2-1	TGCAGTGCGACTAGCGTTAGCTCCTACAATGAGCAGTTCTTC	CSATSVSSYNEQFF
-	TRBV3-1	many	TRBJ2-3	TGTGCCAGCAGCCAAATCACAGATACGCAGTATTTT	CASSQITDTQYF
TRBD2	TRBV20-1	many	TRBJ2-7	TGCAGTGCTCTAGCGGGAGGTTCCGGGGACGAGCAGTACTTC	CSALAGGSGDEQYF
TRBD2	TRBV7-2	few	TRBJ2-1	TGTGCCAGCAGCATAGGACTAGCGGGAGGGGTATATGAGCAGTTCTTC	CASSIGLAGGVYEQFF
-	TRBV18	-	TRBJ1-2	TGTGCCAGCTCACCCCGGACAGACTATGGCTACACCTTC	CASSPRTDYGYTF
-	TRBV5-8	-	TRBJ2-2	TGTGCCAGCAGACATAGACTAGGAGGTCGGGAGCTGTTTTTT	CASRHRLGGRELFF
-	TRBV7-8	many	TRBJ1-1	TGTGCCAGCAGCTTAGGGGAGGGAACTGAAGCTTTCTTT	CASSLGEGTEAFF
-	TRBV20-1	many	TRBJ2-3	TGCAGTGCTGGGAAAGGGAGCACAGATACGCAGTATTTT	CSAGKGSTDTQYF
-	TRBV27	-	TRBJ2-1	TGTGCCAGCAGTTCGCCTCCGGGACAGCAGTTCTTC	CASSSPPGQQFF
-	TRBV18	many	TRBJ2-3	TGTGCCAGCTCACCAACAGATACGCAGTATTTT	CASSPTDTQYF
TRBD2	TRBV12-3/TRBV12-4	many	TRBJ2-7	TGTGCCAGCAGCCCGGGACTAGCGGGCAGCTCCTACGAGCAGTACTTC	CASSPGLAGSSYEQYF
-	TRBV25-1	many	TRBJ1-4	TGTGCCAGCAGTGAACAAAGGACGCTAGGCGAAAAACTGTTTTTT	CASSEQRTLGEKLFF
-	TRBV20-1	many	TRBJ1-1	TGCAGTGCTTTTATGGGGGGGTCTGAAGCTTTCTTT	CSAFMGGSEAFF
TRBD1	TRBV10-3	many	TRBJ2-4	TGTGCCATCAGGCCGGGACAGGGGCGGAACATTCAGTACTTC	CAIRPGQGRNIQYF
TRBD1	TRBV5-6	many	TRBJ2-3	TGTGCCAGCAGCTTGAGGGGGCTTCGCTTCACAGATACGCAGTATTTT	CASSLRGLRFTDTQYF
-	TRBV5-1	many	TRBJ2-5	TGCGCCAGCAGCTCCCCGCGACAAGAGCAAGAGACCCAGTACTTC	CASSSPRQEQETQYF
-	TRBV6-2/TRBV6-3	many	TRBJ2-7	TGTGCCAGCAGCGAGCGGAACGGAATAAGGTACGAGCAGTACTTC	CASSERNGIRYEQYF
-	TRBV18	few	TRBJ2-1	TGTGCCAGCTCACCCTACGAGGGGGTCTTCTACAATGAGCAGTTCTTC	CASSPYEGVFYNEQFF
TRBD2	TRBV5-1	-	TRBJ2-4	TGCGCCAGCAGTCCTAACCCGGGACTAGCGGGAGAGGGCAAAAACATTCAGTACTTC	CASSPNPGLAGEGKNIQYF
-	TRBV7-6	many	TRBJ2-3	TGTGCCAGCAGCTTATCAACAGCAAGCACAGATACGCAGTATTTT	CASSLSTASTDTQYF
-	TRBV20-1	many	TRBJ2-2	TGCAGTGCTTTACTAAGGTCCGGTATCCGCGGGGAGCTGTTTTTT	CSALLRSGIRGELFF
-	TRBV6-2/TRBV6-3	few	TRBJ2-1	TGTGCCAGCAGAACCGGGAGTCCTGCGATCTGGTTCTTC	CASRTGSPAIWFF
-	TRBV9	-	TRBJ2-4	TGTGCCAGCAGCGTCACTAGTGATGGTGGCATTCAGTACTTC	CASSVTSDGGIQYF
-	TRBV12-3/TRBV12-4	-	TRBJ2-4	TGTGCCAGCAGTTTAGGATCAGGGGTGGACATTCAGTACTTC	CASSLGSGVDIQYF
-	TRBV5-1	many	TRBJ1-1	TGCGCCAGCAGCTTCGGCAGGAACACTGAAGCTTTCTTT	CASSFGRNTEAFF
TRBD1	TRBV5-1	many	TRBJ2-7	TGCGCCAGCAGCGTGGAGACAGGGGGTCTGCAGGAGCAGTACTTC	CASSVETGGLQEQYF
-	TRBV15	many	TRBJ1-5	TGTGCCACCTCTTACCAGGGAAAGCCCCAGCATTTT	CATSYQGKPQHF
-	TRBV9	many	TRBJ2-1	TGTGCCAGCAGCGTAGTGGCAACTAATGAGCAGTTCTTC	CASSVVATNEQFF
-	TRBV5-1	many	TRBJ2-7	TGCGCCAGCAGCACGGGGGGCGGCGGAGGGGTGGACGAGCAGTACTTC	CASSTGGGGGVDEQYF
-	TRBV6-7	many	TRBJ2-7	TGTGCCAGCAGTGCCGTCACTCGTGAGCAGTACTTC	CASSAVTREQYF
TRBD1	TRBV7-9	many	TRBJ1-1	TGTGCCAGCAGCTTTTCTGGGACAGCAACTGGGAGCGCTTTCTTT	CASSFSGTATGSAFF
-	TRBV5-1	many	TRBJ2-2	TGCGCCAGCAGCTTGGACCCGCCCACCGGGGAGCTGTTTTTT	CASSLDPPTGELFF
TRBD1	TRBV28	many	TRBJ1-5	TGTGCCAGCAGTGGACAGGGGGTAGGCGGTCAGCCCCAGCATTTT	CASSGQGVGGQPQHF
TRBD2	TRBV3-1	-	TRBJ2-7	TGTGCCAGCAGCCAAGAACGCGGGAGGGCTTACGAGCAGTACTTC	CASSQERGRAYEQYF
TRBD1	TRBV12-3/TRBV12-4	many	TRBJ1-1	TGTGCCAGCAGCCACCGGGACAGGAACACTGAAGCTTTCTTT	CASSHRDRNTEAFF
TRBD1	TRBV12-3/TRBV12-4	many	TRBJ2-1	TGTGCCAGCAGCTCCAGGGGGCCCTACAATGAGCAGTTCTTC	CASSSRGPYNEQFF
TRBD2	TRBV7-7	-	TRBJ2-5	TGTGCCAGCAGCTTAGTGCCTAGCGGGAGGGCCACGGAGACCCAGTACTTC	CASSLVPSGRATETQYF
TRBD2	TRBV29-1	many	TRBJ2-1	TGCAGCGTTGAAGAGTGGGTGGGGACTAGCGGGAGGGCTGGCTACAATGAGCAGTTCTTC	CSVEEWVGTSGRAGYNEQFF
-	TRBV12-3/TRBV12-4	many	TRBJ2-3	TGTGCCAGCAGTTCCCGGAATACGCAGTATTTT	CASSSRNTQYF
-	TRBV6-5	-	TRBJ1-5	TGTGCCAGCAGTTACTCGGCAGGGTCGGGTCAGCCCCAGCATTTT	CASSYSAGSGQPQHF
-	TRBV4-3	many	TRBJ2-2	TGCGCCAGCAGTCTCCGGGACACGTACACCGGGGAGCTGTTTTTT	CASSLRDTYTGELFF
TRBD1	TRBV28	many	TRBJ1-1	TGTGCCAGCCTCGGCAGGGGGCGGGTAGCTTTCTTT	CASLGRGRVAFF
-	TRBV14	many	TRBJ1-1	TGTGCCAGCAGCCAAGAACTACGGGGACCTATGATCACTGAAGCTTTCTTT	CASSQELRGPMITEAFF